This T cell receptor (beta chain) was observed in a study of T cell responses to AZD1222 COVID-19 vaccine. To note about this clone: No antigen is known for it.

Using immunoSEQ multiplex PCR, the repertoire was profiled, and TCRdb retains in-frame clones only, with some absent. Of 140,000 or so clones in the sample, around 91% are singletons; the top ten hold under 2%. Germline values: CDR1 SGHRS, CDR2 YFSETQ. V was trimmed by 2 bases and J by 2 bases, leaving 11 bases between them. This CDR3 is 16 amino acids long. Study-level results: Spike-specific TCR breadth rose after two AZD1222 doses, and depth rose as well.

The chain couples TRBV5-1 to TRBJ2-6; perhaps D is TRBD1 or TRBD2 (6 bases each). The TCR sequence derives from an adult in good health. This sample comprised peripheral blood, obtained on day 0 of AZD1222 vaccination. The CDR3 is CASSLEGGAGANVLTF. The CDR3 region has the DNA TGCGCCAGCAGCTTAGAGGGGGGAGCTGGGGCCAACGTCCTGACTTTC.